The T cell receptor (beta chain) described here comes from a study of preoperative IRX-2 immunotherapy in early breast cancer. Stated treatment: preoperative locoregional IRX-2 cytokine immunotherapy. Patients received preoperative, locoregional IRX-2 cytokine immunotherapy in a phase Ib study. The V gene end was trimmed by 10 bases and the J gene end by 3 bases; junction bases not matched to a gene: 11. CDR3 length equals 15 residues. In germline, CDR1 is MNHGY, CDR2 SAAAGT. Here immunoSEQ multiplex PCR was the method, and the copy in TCRdb shows in-frame clones only, minus some. This table has 40,000 to 50,000 clones, approximately 80% appearing once.

The sequenced sample was tumor tissue, obtained after IRX-2 immunotherapy. The TCR sequence derives from a human donor with breast cancer. The gene calls are TRBV6-8 and TRBJ2-1, with 8 positions matching TRBD1. The CDR3 sequence: CAIRIQGDFYNEQFF. The CDR3 coding sequence is TGTGCCATCAGGATACAGGGGGACTTCTACAATGAGCAGTTCTTC.